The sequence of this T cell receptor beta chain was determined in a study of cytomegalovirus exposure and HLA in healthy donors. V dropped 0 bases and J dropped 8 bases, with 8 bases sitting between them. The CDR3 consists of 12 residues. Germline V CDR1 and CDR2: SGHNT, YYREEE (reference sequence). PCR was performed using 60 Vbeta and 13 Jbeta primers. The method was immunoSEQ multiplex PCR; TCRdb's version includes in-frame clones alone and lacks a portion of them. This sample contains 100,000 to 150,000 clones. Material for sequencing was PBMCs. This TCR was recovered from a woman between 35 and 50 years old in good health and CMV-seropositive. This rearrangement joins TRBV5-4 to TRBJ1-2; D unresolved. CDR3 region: CASSLAPGGYTF. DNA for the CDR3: TGTGCCAGCAGCTTGGCCCCTGGCGGCTACACCTTC.